This T cell receptor beta chain originates from a study of shared clonotypes between healthy human individuals. General study findings and limits: Generally, naive subsets came out with larger estimated richness than memory subsets.

From CD4+ cells came CD45RA+ naive and CD45RA-negative memory subsets. The table came from immunoSEQ multiplex PCR; TCRdb's copy has only in-frame clones and leaves some out. Among over a million clones, 78% were seen once, and the ten largest hold under 0.65%. This clone is a singleton in its sample. The antigen is unknown. There are 18 residues in the CDR3. V was pared by 4 bases and J by 4 bases, with 26 bases between. The germline gives CDR1 MNHEY, CDR2 SMNVEV (reference sequence). The sequenced material came from memory CD4+ T cells from PBMCs. Sample subset: CD45RA-negative fraction. The receptor comes from a man aged 18 to 35 in good health. Some clones in this sample may be carry-over from other donors' samples. The genes are TRBV27 and TRBJ2-7; D may be TRBD2 (10 bases). The CDR3 DNA follows: TGTGCCAGCAGTTCCCCGGGACAGGGTGCTAGCGGGGGTTACGAGCAGTACTTC. It specifies CASSSPGQGASGGYEQYF.